The text below deals with one T cell receptor beta chain. The data derive from a study of shared T cell receptors in the human thymus. V gave up 2 bases and J gave up 4 bases, with 14 bases separating them. The CDR3 is 15 amino acids. CDR1 and CDR2 from the germline V gene are SNHLY and FYNNEI. TCRdb's copy holds only in-frame clones and misses some; the assay was immunoSEQ multiplex PCR. The table has some 640,000 clones, 80% to 90% seen once; the top ten hold 0.0094%. In addition, the sample was reused for a study of human thymus T cells. From that second work: Obtained as resections during corrective heart surgery, the thymus tissue was then studied.

The sequenced sample consisted of thymocytes. The V gene is TRBV2, the J gene TRBJ1-2; tentative D call: TRBD1 (5 bases). The TCR was taken from a boy in the first two years of life with a congenital heart defect. Here the CDR3 DNA reads TGTGCCAGCAGTGAATCTGGACACTCGTTCTATGGCTACACCTTC. Amino acids: CASSESGHSFYGYTF.